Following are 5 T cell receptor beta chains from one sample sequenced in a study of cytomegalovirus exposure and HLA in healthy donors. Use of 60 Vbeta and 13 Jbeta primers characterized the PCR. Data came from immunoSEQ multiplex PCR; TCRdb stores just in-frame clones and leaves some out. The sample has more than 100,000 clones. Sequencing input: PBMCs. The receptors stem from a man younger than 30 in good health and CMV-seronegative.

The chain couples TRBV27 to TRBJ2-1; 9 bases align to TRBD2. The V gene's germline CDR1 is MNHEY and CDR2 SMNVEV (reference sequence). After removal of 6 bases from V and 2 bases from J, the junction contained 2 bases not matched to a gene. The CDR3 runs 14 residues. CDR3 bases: TGTGCCAGCAGAGCGGGAGGTACCTACAATGAGCAGTTCTTC. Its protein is CASRAGGTYNEQFF.

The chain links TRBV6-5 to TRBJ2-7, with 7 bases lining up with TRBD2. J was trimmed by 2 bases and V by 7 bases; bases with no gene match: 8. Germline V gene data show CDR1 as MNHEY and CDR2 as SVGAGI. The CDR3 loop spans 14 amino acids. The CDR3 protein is CASTGGGRAYEQYF. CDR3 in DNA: TGTGCCAGCACTGGGGGAGGGCGCGCCTACGAGCAGTACTTC.

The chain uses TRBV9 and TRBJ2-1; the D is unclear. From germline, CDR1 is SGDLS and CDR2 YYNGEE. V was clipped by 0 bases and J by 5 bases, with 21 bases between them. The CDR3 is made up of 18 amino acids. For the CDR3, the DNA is TGTGCCAGCAGCGTAGTCGGATTCCCAGGAATTTTCGACAATGAGCAGTTCTTC. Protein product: CASSVVGFPGIFDNEQFF.

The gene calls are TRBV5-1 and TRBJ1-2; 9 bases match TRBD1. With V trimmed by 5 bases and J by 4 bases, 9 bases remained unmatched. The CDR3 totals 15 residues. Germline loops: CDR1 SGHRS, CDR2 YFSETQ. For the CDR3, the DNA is TGCGCCAGCAGACAAACCGGGACAGGGAGCTATGGCTACACCTTC. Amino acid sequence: CASRQTGTGSYGYTF.

CDR3 protein: CASSEGQENTEAFF. CDR3 bases: TGTGCCAGCAGTGAGGGACAGGAGAACACTGAAGCTTTCTTT. V usage is TRBV6-1 and J usage is TRBJ1-1; TRBD1 matches at 8 bases. There are 14 residues in the CDR3. Germline V gene data show CDR1 as MNHNS and CDR2 as SASEGT. V gave up 3 bases and J gave up 1 base; unmatched junction bases: 1.